This TCR beta chain is from a study of blood T cell repertoires in COVID-19. The overall study: The study drew acute and convalescent COVID-19 samples from the United States, Italy and Spain.

Germline CDR1 SGHVS, CDR2 FNYEAQ. This CDR3 comprises 13 residues. Trimming stripped 5 bases from V and 5 bases from J, with 9 bases between. This clone has a single count. Adults between about 18 and 95 years of age took part from under 25 US areas. Among Cohort 3 donors, those recovered had two negative PCRs, clearance, or symptom resolution. TCRdb keeps only in-frame clones here, not all; method: immunoSEQ multiplex PCR. The sample lists around 300,000 clones, 75% to 90% occurring once. The chain joins TRBV7-6 to TRBJ2-2; D is undetermined. Sequenced: PBMCs or T cells enriched from blood (not recorded which). This receptor was identified in a woman younger than 35 who had recovered from COVID-19. This CDR3 reads CASSQISTGELFF. CDR3 in DNA: TGTGCCAGCAGCCAAATTTCAACCGGGGAGCTGTTTTTT.